This is a list of T cell receptor beta chains from one sample in a study of beta chain features in type 1 diabetes. Libraries were prepared by immunoSEQ multiplex PCR; TCRdb keeps only in-frame clonotypes and omits some of them. The profile covers 900,000 or so clones, with about a sixth appearing a single time and 0.02% to 0.025% taken by the ten largest. The sequenced sample consisted of naive CD4+ T cells from blood. These TCRs come from a woman aged 18-29 years in good health. The CDR3 runs from the conserved cysteine through the conserved F or W. The D gene is left open where the match is weak. Clone size is shown for a subset of rows, as once, few, many or a class of expanded clone.

clone size,J gene,V gene,D gene,CDR3 DNA,CDR3 protein
.,TRBJ1-1,TRBV29-1,TRBD1,TGCAGCGTTTACAGGGGAAGCACTGAAGCTTTCTTT,CSVYRGSTEAFF
.,TRBJ2-7,TRBV7-3,TRBD1,TGTGCCAGCAGCCCGGGGACAGACTACGAGCAGTACTTC,CASSPGTDYEQYF
few,TRBJ2-1,TRBV15,.,TGTGCCACCAGCAGAGTCAATAGGAACAGGGCAACATTTAATGAGCAGTTCTTC,CATSRVNRNRATFNEQFF
.,TRBJ2-7,TRBV2,.,TGTGCCAGCAGGGCCCGATTGTTCTCCTACGAGCAGTACTTC,CASRARLFSYEQYF
few,TRBJ2-1,TRBV29-1,TRBD2,TGCAGCGTTGAAAACCCCGAGAAGGGACTAGCGGCCTACAATGAGCAGTTCTTC,CSVENPEKGLAAYNEQFF
.,TRBJ2-7,TRBV7-2,TRBD2,TGTGCCAGCAGCTTAGGAACGACGGGACTAGCTTGGCAGTACTTC,CASSLGTTGLAWQYF
few,TRBJ2-1,TRBV5-1,TRBD2,TGCGCCAGCAGCACTGAGCGGACTAGCGGAGACAATGAGCAGTTCTTC,CASSTERTSGDNEQFF
.,TRBJ2-1,TRBV9,.,TGTGCCAGCAGCGTAGCGGTTGCCGGGCAGGGTTATGAGCAGTTCTTC,CASSVAVAGQGYEQFF
few,TRBJ2-1,TRBV9,.,TGTGCCAGCAGCGTAGCCGTTAGTTCCGGTGAGCAGTTCTTC,CASSVAVSSGEQFF
.,TRBJ1-2,TRBV11-2,.,TGTGCCAGCAGCTTAGACAGGGGATACTATGGCTACACCTTC,CASSLDRGYYGYTF
few,TRBJ2-3,TRBV18,TRBD2,TGTGCCAGCTCAGCTGTTAGCGGGAGGGCCGTAGATACGCAGTATTTT,CASSAVSGRAVDTQYF
.,TRBJ1-1,TRBV9,.,TGTGCCAGCAGCGTAGCGGGGAACCCTGAAGCTTTCTTT,CASSVAGNPEAFF
.,TRBJ2-7,TRBV7-9,.,TGTGCCAGCAGCTTAGTTCCCCGGGGGAGAGCGCCCTACGAGCAGTACTTC,CASSLVPRGRAPYEQYF
few,TRBJ2-7,TRBV5-1,.,TGCGCCAGCAGCTTGGTCGGGGGAGGATTCGGGTACGAGCAGTACTTC,CASSLVGGGFGYEQYF
few,TRBJ2-6,TRBV11-2,.,TGTGCCAGCAGCTTAGGTACCCATAACTCTGGGGCCAACGTCCTGACTTTC,CASSLGTHNSGANVLTF
.,TRBJ1-3,TRBV7-2,.,TGTGCCAGCAGCTTAGCGTACAGGGCCGGAAACACCATATATTTT,CASSLAYRAGNTIYF
few,TRBJ2-7,TRBV4-3,TRBD1,TGCGCCAGCAGCCAAAGACAGGGATGGTACGAGCAGTACTTC,CASSQRQGWYEQYF
.,TRBJ1-2,TRBV7-9,.,TGTGCCAGCAGCTTATTTGGGGGCGCTGGCTATGGCTACACCTTC,CASSLFGGAGYGYTF
few,TRBJ1-6,TRBV14,.,TGTGCCAGCAGCCAAGAGTTGGTTTCACCCCTCCACTTT,CASSQELVSPLHF
.,TRBJ2-5,TRBV7-2,.,TGTGCCAGCACGCGCCAAGAGACCCAGTACTTC,CASTRQETQYF
.,TRBJ2-6,TRBV18,.,TGTGCCAGCTTCAGGAACGAGGGGGCCAACGTCCTGACTTTC,CASFRNEGANVLTF
few,TRBJ2-1,TRBV28,TRBD2,TGTGCCAGCAGGGTTGGACTAGCGGGAGTGACAGAGCAGTTCTTC,CASRVGLAGVTEQFF